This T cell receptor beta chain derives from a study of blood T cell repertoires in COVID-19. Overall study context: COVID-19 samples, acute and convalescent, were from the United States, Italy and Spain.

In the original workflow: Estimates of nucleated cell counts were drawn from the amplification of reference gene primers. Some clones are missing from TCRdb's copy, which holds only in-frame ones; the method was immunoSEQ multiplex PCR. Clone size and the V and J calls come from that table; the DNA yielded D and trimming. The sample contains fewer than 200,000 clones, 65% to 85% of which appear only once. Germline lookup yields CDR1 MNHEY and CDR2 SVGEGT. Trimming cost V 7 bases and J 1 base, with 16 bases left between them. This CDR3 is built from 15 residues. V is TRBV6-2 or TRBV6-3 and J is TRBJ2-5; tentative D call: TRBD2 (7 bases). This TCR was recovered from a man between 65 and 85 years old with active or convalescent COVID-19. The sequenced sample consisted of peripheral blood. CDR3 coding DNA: TGTGCCAGCACCCCTGGGGGGGGCACCCAAGAGACCCAGTACTTC. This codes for CASTPGGGTQETQYF.